The source of this T cell receptor beta chain is a study of blood T cell repertoires in COVID-19. Study background: Nucleic acid was either cDNA or gDNA, and it came from T cells, B-cell-depleted T cells, or PBMCs.

The CDR3 consists of 16 residues. Germline CDR1 reads MDHEN; CDR2 reads SYDVKM. The trim removed 2 bases at V and 3 bases at J, leaving 7 bases unmatched. TCRdb's copy holds only in-frame clones and misses some; the assay was immunoSEQ multiplex PCR. The sample carries tens of thousands of clones, around 85% recorded once. This rearrangement joins TRBV28 to TRBJ1-5, with TRBD1 identical over 7 bases. Sequencing input: peripheral blood. The receptor's source is a man aged 65-85 years with COVID-19, enrolled during active disease. The CDR3: CASSLRGQNINQPQHF. In DNA form, the CDR3 reads TGTGCCAGCAGTTTACGGGGACAGAATATCAATCAGCCCCAGCATTTT.